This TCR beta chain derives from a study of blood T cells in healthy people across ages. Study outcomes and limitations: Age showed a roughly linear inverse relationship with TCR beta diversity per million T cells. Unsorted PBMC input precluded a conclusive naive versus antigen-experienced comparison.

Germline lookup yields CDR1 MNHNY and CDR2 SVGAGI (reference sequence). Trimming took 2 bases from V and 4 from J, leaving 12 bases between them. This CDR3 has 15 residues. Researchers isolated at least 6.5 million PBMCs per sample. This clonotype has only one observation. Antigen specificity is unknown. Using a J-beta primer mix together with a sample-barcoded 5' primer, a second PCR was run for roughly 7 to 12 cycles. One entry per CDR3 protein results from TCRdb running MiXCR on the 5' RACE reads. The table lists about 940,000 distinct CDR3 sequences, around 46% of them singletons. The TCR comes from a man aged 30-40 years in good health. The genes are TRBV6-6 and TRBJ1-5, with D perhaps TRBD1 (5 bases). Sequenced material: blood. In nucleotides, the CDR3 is TGTGCCAGCAGTTACGCAGAGGGGTCGAATCAGCCCCAGCATTTT. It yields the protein CASSYAEGSNQPQHF.